These T cell receptor beta chains were read from a single sample in a study of T-cell memory formation after mild COVID-19. MiXCR, applied by TCRdb to the 5' RACE reads, yields one record per CDR3 protein. The sample carries roughly 450,000 distinct CDR3 sequences, approximately 18% recorded once. Sequencing was performed on PBMCs or a T cell subset sorted from them (not recorded which). These receptors came from an adult woman who had mild COVID-19 (a few samples of this study predate the infection). Cell type and time point are not known. Each CDR3 is given with its conserved first and last residue. The D gene is left open where the match is weak. The size entry is marked missing in some rows and otherwise reads once, few, many or a size class.

d_call clone_size j_call v_call cdr3_aa cdr3_nt
. few TRBJ2-3 TRBV7-2 CASSRVNLPTDTQYF TGTGCCAGCAGCCGCGTCAATCTCCCCACAGATACGCAGTATTTT
. . TRBJ2-7 TRBV6-5 CATQPVGSSYEQYF TGTGCCACCCAGCCGGTGGGGAGCTCCTACGAGCAGTACTTC
. many TRBJ2-1 TRBV27 CASASQGGNNEQFF TGTGCCAGCGCAAGTCAGGGGGGGAACAATGAGCAGTTCTTC
. . TRBJ2-1 TRBV9 CASSPAGPEQFF TGTGCCAGCAGCCCCGCCGGGCCTGAGCAGTTCTTC
. . TRBJ2-1 TRBV20-1 CSARNAPYPYNEQFF TGCAGTGCTAGAAATGCGCCTTACCCCTACAATGAGCAGTTCTTC
TRBD1 few TRBJ1-2 TRBV2 CASSDGTVGPYGYTF TGTGCCAGCAGTGATGGGACAGTCGGCCCCTATGGCTACACCTTC
TRBD2 many TRBJ2-5 TRBV11-2 CASSLGLAGAGETQYF TGCGCCAGCAGCTTGGGACTAGCGGGGGCCGGAGAGACCCAGTACTTC
TRBD1 many TRBJ2-5 TRBV18 CASSGPGQGIKETQYF TGTGCCAGCTCAGGCCCGGGACAGGGGATAAAAGAGACCCAGTACTTC
TRBD1 few TRBJ2-7 TRBV5-1 CASSWGQGTAEQYF TGCGCCAGCAGTTGGGGACAGGGGACGGCCGAGCAGTACTTC
TRBD2 . TRBJ2-1 TRBV24-1 CATSQTSGGTYNEQFF TGTGCCACCAGCCAGACTAGCGGGGGGACCTACAATGAGCAGTTCTTC
. few TRBJ2-5 TRBV2 CASSPGGGGILPPQYF TGTGCCAGCAGTCCAGGGGGCGGGGGGATCCTCCCGCCCCAGTACTTC
. . TRBJ2-1 TRBV24-1 CATSAPGHRSYNEQFF TGTGCCACCAGTGCCCCGGGACACCGCTCCTACAATGAGCAGTTCTTC
. . TRBJ1-1 TRBV7-2 CASSKGGNTEAFF TGTGCCAGCAGCAAGGGAGGGAACACTGAAGCTTTCTTT
TRBD2 . TRBJ2-3 TRBV6-1 CASTQGRGADTQYF TGTGCCAGCACCCAAGGTCGGGGGGCAGATACGCAGTATTTT
. few TRBJ2-2 TRBV6-6 CASSLESSRSGELFF TGTGCCAGCAGTCTAGAGAGTTCTCGGTCGGGGGAGCTGTTTTTT
. few TRBJ2-2 TRBV12-3/TRBV12-4 CASTPTRDPAFSKAGELFF TGTGCCAGCACCCCTACCCGGGACCCGGCATTTTCTAAGGCCGGGGAGCTGTTTTTT
TRBD2 . TRBJ2-1 TRBV7-3 CASSLIGLAGANPGHEQFF TGTGCCAGCAGCTTAATTGGACTAGCGGGCGCCAATCCCGGCCATGAGCAGTTCTTC
TRBD1 few TRBJ2-7 TRBV30 CAWSFGTGSYEQYF TGTGCCTGGAGTTTCGGGACAGGGTCCTACGAGCAGTACTTC